The following is a T cell receptor beta chain sequence with its context. Its target is unknown. The record originates from a study of T cell clonotyping in hematopoietic cell transplantation. The time point was: recipient sample about 28 days before transplant, after cytoreduction. The CDR3 contains 13 residues. V lost 4 bases, J lost 4 bases, and 10 bases lay in between. Germline CDR1 SQVTM, CDR2 ANQGSEA. Study-level points and caveats: At the given depth, recipient repertoires were over 97% de novo clonotypes.

Produced via immunoSEQ multiplex PCR; TCRdb's table is partial and in-frame only. The data hold 65,000 to 80,000 clones, with roughly 95% observed a single time. The chain joins TRBV29-1 to TRBJ2-2, with D unresolved. This TCR derives from a woman between 50 and 59 years old with acute myeloid leukemia. Some clones in this sample may be carry-over from other donors' samples. The sample was peripheral blood mononuclear cells, taken before stem cell transplant. The CDR3 sequence is CSVARASTGELFF. DNA for the CDR3: TGCAGCGTTGCAAGGGCGAGCACCGGGGAGCTGTTTTTT.